This TCR beta chain stems from a study of blood T cell repertoires in COVID-19. The CDR3 is 12 amino acids. Trimming stripped 3 bases from V and 5 bases from J, with 7 bases between. Germline CDR1 and CDR2: MDHEN and SYDVKM. Sequencing used immunoSEQ multiplex PCR; TCRdb keeps in-frame clones, though not all of them. This sample has fewer than 300,000 clones, with roughly nine tenths found just once. The chain employs TRBV28 and TRBJ1-1; D uncertain. The sample comprised peripheral blood. This receptor was taken from a woman under 40 with COVID-19, enrolled during active disease. CDR3 loop: CASSFPGTEAFF. Written as DNA, the CDR3 is TGTGCCAGCAGTTTCCCGGGGACTGAAGCTTTCTTT. Drawing the rest from reference TRBV28 and TRBJ1-1, the complete variable domain is DVKVTQSSRYLVKRTGEKVFLECVQDMDHENMFWYRQDPGLGLRLIYFSYDVKMKEKGDIPEGYSVSREKKERFSLILESASTNQTSMYLCASSFPGTEAFFGQGTRLTVV.